This T cell receptor (beta chain) was captured in a study of PD-L1 blockade in urothelial cancer (dated by TCRdb to 2017 to 2019). With respect to the entire study: Every patient began therapy in the mid-2010s and was given atezolizumab 1,200 mg intravenously every 3 weeks. Twenty-five of 29 patients were males with bladder-origin urothelial cancer, and about 65% of the roughly 30 reported a prior smoking history. An ECOG performance status of 0 or 1 was recorded for the patients, and 0 to 3 prior chemotherapy regimens had been received by the patients. Blood samples were analyzed at 3 weeks after treatment start (second dose) and at 6 weeks after treatment start. Blood samples gave median yields of about 150,000 T cells and some 84,000 unique TCRs, along with a median clonality of about 0.084. The study was an exploratory multi-omic analysis of somatic, immune and clinical correlates of response to PD-L1 blockade with atezolizumab in urothelial cancer. Pretreatment tumor samples and matched peripheral blood, collected serially before and after atezolizumab treatment, underwent TCR sequencing. Durable clinical benefit was defined as a progression-free survival longer than 6 months, and TCR features were additionally tested against progression-free survival and overall survival. Whole exome sequencing and RNA sequencing of pretreatment tumors were performed alongside TCR sequencing in the same patients. Durable clinical benefit was achieved by nine patients but not by the remaining 20. Pretreatment blood TCR-seq was available for 27 to 30 patients, at least one posttreatment blood collection was obtained for about 25 patients, and tumor TCR-seq was available for about 25 patients. Results the study describes overall, beyond this receptor: Because the sample size was small (n ≈ 27) and many exploratory analyses were performed, the results are intended to be hypothesis-generating. A pretreatment peripheral blood TCR clonality below the median was linked to improved progression-free and overall survival. Greater expansion of tumor-associated TCR clones in peripheral blood 3 weeks after the start of treatment was observed in patients with durable benefit (n ≈ 22, p = 0.022).

To estimate absolute template abundance from read counts, synthetic TCR analog templates were spiked into each PCR. The immunoSEQ assay was used to amplify TCRbeta CDR3 regions from genomic DNA with bias-controlled V and J gene primers. Sequencing of rearranged TCRbeta segments was done at approximately 20X coverage. The paper's data handling went like this. Sequencing errors were corrected by clustering, and CDR3s were annotated against IMGT so that V, D and J genes could be assigned. Downstream analyses used only productive TCRbeta rearrangements and left out out-of-frame or stop-codon sequences. Clonality was computed as one minus Shannon entropy normalized by the log of the number of unique productive sequences. Clones differing between time points or between blood and tumor were identified using Fisher's exact test with Benjamini-Hochberg correction, with an adjusted p below 0.01 applied as the threshold. TCRdb's version of the immuneACCESS table is confined to in-frame rearrangements and falls short of the full clone set. An unresolved V gene accounts for under half of the shortfall where checked; the remainder is of unknown origin. For V, J and clone size, that table is used; D and trimming come from the DNA. The sample profile shows around 69,000 clones; approximately 90% of them were found once. Roughly 0.9% of the sample is in the top ten clones.

This sample's time point label indicates: peripheral blood 6 weeks after treatment start. A total of around 30 patients with locally advanced or metastatic urothelial carcinoma, treated at Memorial Sloan Kettering on a trial protocol, made up the cohort. Peripheral blood mononuclear cells were collected pretreatment and during treatment, with between 1 and 8 total time points per patient. The Qiagen DNeasy Blood extraction kit was used to purify genomic DNA from total PBMCs and tumor samples. Collected pretreatment and during treatment, PBMCs were isolated and stored as previously described. V and J are truncated by 3 bases and 0 bases respectively, leaving an intervening sequence of 16 bases. CDR1 SGDLS and CDR2 YYNGEE were looked up in the germline V gene. Spanning cysteine to phenylalanine, the CDR3 consists of 17 amino acids. The only DNA kept is the CDR3, 51 bases in frame from the first base.

With respect to this clone: Its antigen is still unknown. No base qualities exist here, and no much larger clone lies one base off it.

The sequenced sample was PBMCs, obtained around atezolizumab (anti-PD-L1) treatment. This TCR came from a woman aged 80 or over with urothelial cancer. In this chain, TRBV9 is recombined with TRBJ1-3; the D segment cannot be called with confidence. The nucleotide sequence is TGTGCCAGCAGCGCGCCCGCGGGGTCCGCCTCTGGAAACACCATATATTTT. Protein translation: CASSAPAGSASGNTIYF.